This TCR beta chain appears in the sequencing data of a study of T cell changes during pregnancy in multiple sclerosis. V lost 2 bases, J lost 0 bases, and 14 bases lay in between. CDR3 length: 17 amino acids. CDR1 and CDR2 (germline): SEHNR, FQNEAQ (reference sequence). Assay: immunoSEQ multiplex PCR; the TCRdb copy retains only in-frame clones and omits some. Among over 80,000 clones, roughly 93% were seen once, and the ten largest hold approximately 1.3%. The origin of this receptor is a female donor in good health, enrolled as a control in a pregnancy study. V is TRBV7-9 and J is TRBJ2-4; possibly TRBD2 for D (6 bases). The sequences come from peripheral blood, collected in the third trimester of pregnancy. DNA of the CDR3: TGTGCCAGCAGCTTATGGTCCGGCGGGATAGCCAAAAACATTCAGTACTTC. This gives the protein CASSLWSGGIAKNIQYF. Supplemented by reference TRBV7-9 and TRBJ2-4, the full variable domain reads DTGVSQNPRHKITKRGQNVTFRCDPISEHNRLYWYRQTLGQGPEFLTYFQNEAQLEKSRLLSDRFSAERPKGSFSTLEIQRTEQGDSAMYLCASSLWSGGIAKNIQYFGAGTRLSVL.